The T cell receptor beta chain under discussion was sequenced for a study of tumor and adjacent non-tumor tissue in lung cancer. Study details: The cohort had 12 to 13 adenocarcinoma, a couple of squamous cell and 1 small cell patients.

A modified ARM-PCR protocol with three rounds of nested PCR amplified TCRbeta. TCRdb fed the multiplex PCR reads into MiXCR, producing one record per CDR3 protein. The sample consists of 65,000 to 70,000 distinct CDR3 sequences, around 60% of them appearing once. This CDR3 has 13 amino acids. The germline gives CDR1 SEHNR, CDR2 FQNEAQ (reference sequence). The V end lost 9 bases, the J end lost 4 bases, and 15 bases lay between the germline ends. No cell sorting was done before RNA was extracted from the tissue. The clonotype comes from a man aged 45 to 65 with non-small cell lung cancer. Input material: lung tumor tissue. The chain couples TRBV7-9 to TRBJ2-5; the D gene could be TRBD1 or TRBD2 (5 bases each). The CDR3 sequence: CASQRAQGETQYF. The CDR3 nucleotides are TGTGCCAGTCAGAGGGCGCAGGGAGAGACCCAGTACTTC.